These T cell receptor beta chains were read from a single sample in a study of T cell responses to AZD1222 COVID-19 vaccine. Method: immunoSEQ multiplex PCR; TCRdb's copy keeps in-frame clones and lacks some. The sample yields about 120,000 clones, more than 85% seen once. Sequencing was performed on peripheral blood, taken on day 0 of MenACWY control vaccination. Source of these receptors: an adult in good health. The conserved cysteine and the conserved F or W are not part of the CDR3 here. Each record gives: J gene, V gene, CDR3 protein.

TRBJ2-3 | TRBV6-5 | ASSWTSGSSTDTQY
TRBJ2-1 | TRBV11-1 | ASNSGRSFDEQF
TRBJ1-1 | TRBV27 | ASRGGAAPVGEAF
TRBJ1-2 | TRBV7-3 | ASSLSSDRGPGGYT
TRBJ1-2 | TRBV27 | ASSSPDREYT
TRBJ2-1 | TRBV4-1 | ASSHSQGAMNEQF
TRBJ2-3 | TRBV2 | ASKGGTHTTDTQY
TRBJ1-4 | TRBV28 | ASSLQGPRLGEKLF
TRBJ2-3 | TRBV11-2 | ASSSIRQGTDTQY
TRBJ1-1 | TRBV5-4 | VESQSGGNTEAF
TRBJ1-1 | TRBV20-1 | SASLWGRDTEAF
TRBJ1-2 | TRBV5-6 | ASSTGRGYGYT
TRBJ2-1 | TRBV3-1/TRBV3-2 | ASSHAAGAPSYNEQF
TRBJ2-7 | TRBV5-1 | ASSLGQGIGEQY
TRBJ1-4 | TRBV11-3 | ASSTGQPNEKLF
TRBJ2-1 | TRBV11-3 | ASSQGAGGPHNEQF
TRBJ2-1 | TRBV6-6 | ASSYLGANEQF
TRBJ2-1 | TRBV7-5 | ARSLRSDRAYNEQF
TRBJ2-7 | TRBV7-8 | ASSILIIPGLTLPYEQY
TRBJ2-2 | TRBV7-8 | ASSFSAGTSATGELF
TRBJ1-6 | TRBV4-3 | ASSLWQGFNSPLH
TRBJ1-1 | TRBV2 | ASKTGGWDTEAF
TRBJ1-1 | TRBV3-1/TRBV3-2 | ASSQDLGRAEAF
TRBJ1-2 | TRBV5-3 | ARSFWGTPYGYT
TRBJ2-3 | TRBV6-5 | ASNARTEITDTQY
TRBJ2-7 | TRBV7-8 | ASSLGAGVDEQY
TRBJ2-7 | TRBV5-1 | ASSFKGQGEYEQY
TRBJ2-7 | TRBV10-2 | ASSDPGTGSPYEQY
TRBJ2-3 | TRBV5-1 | ASSLRQSTDTQY
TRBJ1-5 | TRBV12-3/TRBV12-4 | ASTQGGFQPQH
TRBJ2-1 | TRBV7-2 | ASSSAPAHNEQF
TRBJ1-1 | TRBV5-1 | ASSFGANTEAF
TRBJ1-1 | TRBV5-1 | ASSLSTGRATEAF
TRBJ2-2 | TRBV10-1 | ADPDGRVIGELF
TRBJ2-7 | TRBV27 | ASSLLGGGAFDEQY
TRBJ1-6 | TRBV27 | ASGQNNSPLH
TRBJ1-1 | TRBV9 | ASSVYYRDTEAF
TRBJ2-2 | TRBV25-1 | ASSESGSGELF
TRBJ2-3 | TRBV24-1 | ATSPAGGSTDTQY
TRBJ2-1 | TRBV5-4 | ASSKGTSGIPDNEQF
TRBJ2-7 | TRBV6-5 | ASSPFWSNSYEQY
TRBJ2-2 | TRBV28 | ASSFGSGELF
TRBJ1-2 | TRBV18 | ASSPPDDRTYGYT
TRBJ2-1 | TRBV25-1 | ASSDQNRYHEQF
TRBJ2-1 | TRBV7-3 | ASSFSGRAYNEQF
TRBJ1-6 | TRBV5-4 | ASSLVADSSYNSPLH
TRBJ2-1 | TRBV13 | ASSLDNSGRYNEQF
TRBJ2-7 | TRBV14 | ASSQAMPGLAGAYEQY
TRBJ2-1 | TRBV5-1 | ASSSGLAGGLSYNEQF
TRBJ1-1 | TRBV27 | ASSLSTGGTEAF
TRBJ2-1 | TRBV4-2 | ASSQGRIMSGPPDEQF
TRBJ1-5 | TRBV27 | ASSLIGGLGNQPQH
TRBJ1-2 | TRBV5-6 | ASSFTETANYGYT
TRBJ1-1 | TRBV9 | ASSVESERGVNTEAF
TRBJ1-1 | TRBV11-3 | ASSPDSGDTEAF